This T cell receptor (beta chain) comes out of a study of blood T cell repertoires in COVID-19. Study in general: Acute-phase and convalescent COVID-19 samples originated in the United States, Italy and Spain. Sample material is recorded as cDNA or gDNA derived from T cells, B-cell-depleted T cells, or PBMCs.

TCRdb keeps only in-frame clones here, not all; method: immunoSEQ multiplex PCR. The data hold about 250,000 clones, with about 86% observed a single time. The germline V gene has CDR1 KGHDR and CDR2 SFDVKD. Deletions cut 4 bases from V and 4 bases from J, with 15 bases between. This CDR3 contains 15 residues. Adults between roughly 18 and 100 years of age took part from fewer than 30 US areas. Cohort assignment relied on participant-reported clinical history. Sequences were obtained from PBMCs or T cells enriched from blood (not recorded which). This chain links TRBV24-1 with TRBJ2-5; a possible D gene is TRBD1 (6 bases). This receptor was taken from a man aged 45-60 years who had recovered from COVID-19. This chain's CDR3 is CATSDPTGSGETQYF. CDR3 bases: TGTGCCACCAGTGACCCCACAGGGTCGGGAGAGACCCAGTACTTC.